What follows are 9 T cell receptor beta chains derived from one specimen sequenced in a study of T cell responses to AZD1222 COVID-19 vaccine. Here immunoSEQ multiplex PCR was the method, and the copy in TCRdb shows in-frame clones only, minus some. The table shows 97,000 or so clones, with roughly nine tenths occurring only once. Sequenced material: peripheral blood, taken on day 0 of AZD1222 vaccination. Receptor source: an adult in good health.

This clone was seen only a few times. The chain uses TRBV28 and TRBJ1-6; TRBD1 might be the D (6 bases). From germline, CDR1 is MDHEN and CDR2 SYDVKM. Trimming left V 8 bases short and J 0 bases short, with 17 bases between. This CDR3 is built from 17 residues. CDR3 amino acids: CASLPRGQGSYNSPLHF. The CDR3 coding sequence is TGTGCCAGCTTGCCCAGGGGCCAGGGCTCCTATAATTCACCCCTCCACTTT.

The gene calls are TRBV15 and TRBJ1-4; D gene ambiguous. The V end lost 0 bases, the J end lost 11 bases, and 10 bases lay between the germline ends. The CDR3 runs to 13 residues. Germline CDR1 reads LNHNV; CDR2 reads YYDKDF (reference sequence). CDR3: CATSRDPGEKLFF. As DNA, the CDR3 is TGTGCCACCAGCAGAGATCCTGGTGAGAAACTGTTTTTT.

The chain combines TRBV5-5 with TRBJ2-3; 11 nucleotides line up with TRBD2. Germline assignment: CDR1 SGHKS and CDR2 YYEKEE (reference sequence). The CDR3 contains 18 residues. V shed 5 bases and J 1 base; nucleotides not matched to a gene: 12. The CDR3 loop reads CASRTLAGGTVGTDTQYF. The CDR3 nucleotides are TGTGCCAGCAGGACCCTAGCGGGAGGAACGGTCGGCACAGATACGCAGTATTTT.

The chain joins TRBV28 to TRBJ1-5; D ambiguous. Germline CDR1 reads MDHEN; CDR2 reads SYDVKM. The length of the CDR3 is 12 residues. V was shortened by 6 bases and J by 11 bases, with 14 bases between the two germline ends. CDR3 loop: CASSLTGKAQHF. For the CDR3, the DNA is TGTGCCAGCAGCCTCACCGGTAAGGCCCAGCATTTT.

This chain joins TRBV6-5 and TRBJ2-2; maybe TRBD2 (6 bases). V lost 2 bases, J lost 6 bases, and 7 bases lay in between. Germline values: CDR1 MNHEY, CDR2 SVGAGI. The length of the CDR3 is 13 residues. The CDR3 coding sequence is TGTGCCAGCAGTTACACTAGCCCCGGGGAGCTGTTTTTT. It encodes CASSYTSPGELFF.

The rearrangement links TRBV29-1 to TRBJ2-5; D could derive from TRBD1 or TRBD2 (5 bases each). The length of the CDR3 is 12 residues. V shed 8 bases and J shed 5 bases, with 15 bases lying between them. From germline, CDR1 is SQVTM and CDR2 ANQGSEA. The chain's CDR3 is CSTLLGAETQYF. CDR3 nucleotide sequence: TGCAGCACCTTACTAGGGGCGGAGACCCAGTACTTC.

The rearrangement links TRBV5-6 to TRBJ1-4; tentatively, D is TRBD1 (6 bases). The CDR3 contains 14 residues. V was clipped by 0 bases and J by 8 bases, with 11 bases between them. Germline-derived CDR1 and CDR2 are SGHDT and YYEEEE. The CDR3 region has the DNA TGTGCCAGCAGCTTGGACAGGGTTCGGGAAAAACTGTTTTTT. Its protein product is CASSLDRVREKLFF.

This chain links TRBV2 with TRBJ1-4; D gene unclear. Germline values: CDR1 SNHLY, CDR2 FYNNEI. This CDR3 is 10 amino acids long. V was clipped by 6 bases and J by 7 bases, with 3 bases between them. DNA for the CDR3: TGTGCCAGCAGGGGTGAAAAACTGTTTTTT. This codes for CASRGEKLFF.

This clone appeared once. The V call is TRBV15, the J call TRBJ2-1; 11 bases align to TRBD2. This CDR3 is 15 amino acids long. Looked up from germline, CDR1 is LNHNV and CDR2 is YYDKDF (reference sequence). V gave up 5 bases and J gave up 4 bases; unmatched junction bases: 4. The CDR3, as DNA: TGTGCCACCAGCCTGGGACTAGCGGTTTACAATGAGCAGTTCTTC. It translates to CATSLGLAVYNEQFF.